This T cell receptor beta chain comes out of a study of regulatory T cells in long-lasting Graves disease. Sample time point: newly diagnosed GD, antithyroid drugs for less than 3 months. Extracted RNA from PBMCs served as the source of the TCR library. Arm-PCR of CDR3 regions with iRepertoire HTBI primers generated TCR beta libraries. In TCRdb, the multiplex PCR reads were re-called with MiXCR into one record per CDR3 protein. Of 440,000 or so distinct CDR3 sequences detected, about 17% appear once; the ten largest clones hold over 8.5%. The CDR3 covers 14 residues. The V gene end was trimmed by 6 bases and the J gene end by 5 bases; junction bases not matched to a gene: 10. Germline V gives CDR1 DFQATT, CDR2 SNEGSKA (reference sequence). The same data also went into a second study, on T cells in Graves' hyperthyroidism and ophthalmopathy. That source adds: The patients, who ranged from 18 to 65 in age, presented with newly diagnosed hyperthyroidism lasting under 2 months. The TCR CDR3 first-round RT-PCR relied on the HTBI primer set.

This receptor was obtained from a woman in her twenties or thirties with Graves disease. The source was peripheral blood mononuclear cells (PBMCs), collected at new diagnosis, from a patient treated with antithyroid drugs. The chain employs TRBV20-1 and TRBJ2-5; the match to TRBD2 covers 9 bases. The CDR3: CSADPGLAKETQYF. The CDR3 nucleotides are TGCAGTGCCGATCCGGGACTAGCTAAGGAGACCCAGTACTTC.